The following is a TCR beta chain sequence with its context. Its antigen is still unknown. CDR3 length: 14 amino acids. CDR1 is WSHSY and CDR2 is SAAADI in the germline V gene. V shed 9 bases, J shed 8 bases, and the junction held 8 bases outside the gene matches. The data derive from a study of T cell responses to AZD1222 COVID-19 vaccine. The assay was immunoSEQ multiplex PCR, and TCRdb's table has in-frame clones only and misses some. The sample yields about 120,000 clones, approximately 90% seen once. Findings and caveats of the study: Females outnumbered males among donors, who were mostly white British; clonal diversity was possibly underestimated.

J is TRBJ2-1 and V is TRBV10-2, with TRBD2 matching over 12 bases. The starting material was peripheral blood, obtained 28 days after the second dose of the MenACWY control vaccine. This clonotype originated in an adult who received the MenACWY meningococcal vaccine as a control. The CDR3: CASTLAGGGDEQFF. CDR3 sequence (DNA): TGCGCCAGTACACTAGCGGGGGGCGGGGATGAGCAGTTCTTC.